This T cell receptor beta chain was recorded in a study of blood T cell repertoires in COVID-19. Study background: Donors in the United States, Italy and Spain gave samples during acute or convalescent COVID-19. Sample material is recorded as cDNA or gDNA derived from T cells, B-cell-depleted T cells, or PBMCs.

The CDR3 loop spans 14 amino acids. Trimming removed 1 base at V and 6 bases at J, with 7 bases between. Germline V lookup: CDR1 LGHNA, CDR2 YSLEER. Authors' analysis steps: By means of reference gene primer amplification, nucleated cell counts were estimated. TCRdb's table, derived via immunoSEQ multiplex PCR, lists solely in-frame clones and lacks some. The D gene and trimming were derived from the DNA, and the V and J assignments and clone size from that table. Counted here are under 95,000 clones, 87% occurring once; the ten biggest clones make up 5% to 6%. The chain is built from TRBV4-3 and TRBJ1-6; no firm D call. Material: peripheral blood. This TCR came from a man aged 60 to 69 with acute or convalescent COVID-19. The CDR3 DNA reads as TGCGCCAGCAGCCAAGGAGGATTTAATTCACCCCTCCACTTT. It translates to CASSQGGFNSPLHF.